This T cell receptor beta chain was retrieved from a study of CD8+ T cells in alopecia areata. Comments on this clone: What it binds is unknown.

It was cDNA, reverse transcribed from extracted RNA, that served as the sequencing template. Clones were read by immunoSEQ multiplex PCR, and TCRdb kept only the in-frame ones, dropping some. The sample yields some 240,000 clones, more than 45% seen once. General study results and limits: Normal scalp had lower clonality than lesional scalp, with alopecia totalis/universalis lesions showing this most strongly.

Treatment: oral pan-JAK inhibitor, 5-10 mg twice daily. The CDR3 spans 11 residues. Germline CDR1 reads SQVTM; CDR2 reads ANQGSEA. The germline V and J ends were trimmed by 4 bases and 8 bases, with 11 bases remaining between them. The V and J genes are TRBV29-1 and TRBJ1-1, with D unclear. The sample here was CD4+ T cells sorted from blood, taken at week 4, from a patient treated with tofacitinib. The TCR was taken from a human donor with alopecia areata. The CDR3 DNA sequence: TGCAGCGTTGGGCAGGCCGTGGAAGCTTTCTTT. It yields the protein CSVGQAVEAFF.